The rows below give T cell receptor beta chains drawn from one sample of a study of blood T cells in healthy people across ages. TCRdb reanalysed the 5' RACE reads using MiXCR and keeps one entry per CDR3 protein. The sample includes fewer than 900,000 distinct CDR3 sequences, roughly two fifths of them seen just once. The material sequenced was blood. The receptor set was obtained from a woman aged 60-75 years in good health. Both conserved end residues are part of each CDR3. D genes are given only for firm matches. The size entry is marked missing in some rows and otherwise reads once, few, many or a size class.

clone size: few; D gene: .; J gene: TRBJ2-1; V gene: TRBV20-1; CDR3 DNA: TGCAGTGCTAGAGATCCTCGAGAGAGCCCTACCTACAATGAGCAGTTCTTC; CDR3 protein: CSARDPRESPTYNEQFF
clone size: .; D gene: .; J gene: TRBJ2-7; V gene: TRBV7-2; CDR3 DNA: TGTGCCAGCAGCTTACTATCGGCGGCCGAGCAGTACTTC; CDR3 protein: CASSLLSAAEQYF
clone size: few; D gene: .; J gene: TRBJ1-5; V gene: TRBV9; CDR3 DNA: TGTGCCAGCAGCCCCTCAGGGACACCCAATCAGCCCCAGCATTTT; CDR3 protein: CASSPSGTPNQPQHF
clone size: few; D gene: .; J gene: TRBJ1-1; V gene: TRBV3-1; CDR3 DNA: TGTGCCAGCAGCCAGCTTGAAGAAGCTTTCTTT; CDR3 protein: CASSQLEEAFF
clone size: once; D gene: TRBD2; J gene: TRBJ2-7; V gene: TRBV20-1; CDR3 DNA: TGCAGTGCTAGAACTAGCGGGCGTTACAATGAGCAGTACTTC; CDR3 protein: CSARTSGRYNEQYF
clone size: .; D gene: .; J gene: TRBJ2-7; V gene: TRBV20-1; CDR3 DNA: TGCAGTGCTCCCTACTACGAGCAGTACTTC; CDR3 protein: CSAPYYEQYF
clone size: few; D gene: TRBD1; J gene: TRBJ2-7; V gene: TRBV5-1; CDR3 DNA: TGCGCCAGCAGACCCCAGACAGGGAAGAGCTCCTACGAGCAGTACTTC; CDR3 protein: CASRPQTGKSSYEQYF
clone size: .; D gene: .; J gene: TRBJ2-5; V gene: TRBV25-1; CDR3 DNA: TGTGCCAGCAGGGAATCTAGCCAGACCCAGTACTTC; CDR3 protein: CASRESSQTQYF
clone size: few; D gene: .; J gene: TRBJ2-7; V gene: TRBV5-5; CDR3 DNA: TGTGCCAGCAGCTTGGAGGCCATAACGACCTACGAGCAGTACTTC; CDR3 protein: CASSLEAITTYEQYF
clone size: few; D gene: TRBD2; J gene: TRBJ2-5; V gene: TRBV5-4; CDR3 DNA: TGTGCCAGCACCGGCGGGGGGGGCCAAGAGACCCAGTACTTC; CDR3 protein: CASTGGGGQETQYF
clone size: few; D gene: .; J gene: TRBJ2-3; V gene: TRBV12-3/TRBV12-4; CDR3 DNA: TGTGCCAGCAGTTTAGGGGGGTATGCAGATACGCAGTATTTT; CDR3 protein: CASSLGGYADTQYF
clone size: few; D gene: TRBD1; J gene: TRBJ2-2; V gene: TRBV9; CDR3 DNA: TGTGCCAGCAAACAGGGGGCGTCCGGGGAGCTGTTTTTT; CDR3 protein: CASKQGASGELFF
clone size: .; D gene: TRBD2; J gene: TRBJ2-7; V gene: TRBV7-3; CDR3 DNA: TGTGCCAGCAGCTTAACGAGTCTCGGCGGGAGTTCTGGCGAGCAGTACTTC; CDR3 protein: CASSLTSLGGSSGEQYF
clone size: .; D gene: .; J gene: TRBJ1-1; V gene: TRBV20-1; CDR3 DNA: TGCAGTGCTAGGGGTATTAACACTGAAGCTTTCTTT; CDR3 protein: CSARGINTEAFF
clone size: .; D gene: .; J gene: TRBJ2-7; V gene: TRBV6-5; CDR3 DNA: TGTGCCAGCAGGATCCCTGGGGGGTACGAGCAGTACTTC; CDR3 protein: CASRIPGGYEQYF
clone size: .; D gene: .; J gene: TRBJ1-2; V gene: TRBV7-2; CDR3 DNA: TGTGCCAGCAGCTTAGTTCAGGGATCTAACTATGGCTACACCTTC; CDR3 protein: CASSLVQGSNYGYTF
clone size: .; D gene: .; J gene: TRBJ2-7; V gene: TRBV24-1; CDR3 DNA: TGTGCCACCAGTGATGGGGCCATCTACAATGAGCAGTACTTC; CDR3 protein: CATSDGAIYNEQYF
clone size: .; D gene: .; J gene: TRBJ2-1; V gene: TRBV7-2; CDR3 DNA: TGTGCCAGCAGCTTAGAGGGAATTGAGCAGTTCTTC; CDR3 protein: CASSLEGIEQFF
clone size: few; D gene: .; J gene: TRBJ2-1; V gene: TRBV13; CDR3 DNA: TGTGCCAGCAGCTTTTATGACGGGCCGTATGAGCAGTTCTTC; CDR3 protein: CASSFYDGPYEQFF
clone size: .; D gene: TRBD1; J gene: TRBJ1-5; V gene: TRBV19; CDR3 DNA: TGTGCCAGTACCATGGTGACAGGGTTGGGGCAGCCCCAGCATTTT; CDR3 protein: CASTMVTGLGQPQHF
clone size: .; D gene: .; J gene: TRBJ2-2; V gene: TRBV28; CDR3 DNA: TGTGCCAGCAGCCACGGGACACTCCCCGGGGAGCTGTTTTTT; CDR3 protein: CASSHGTLPGELFF
clone size: once; D gene: .; J gene: TRBJ1-1; V gene: TRBV7-3; CDR3 DNA: TGTGGCAGCAGCCCTGGACCCGTGAACACTGAAGCTTTCTTT; CDR3 protein: CGSSPGPVNTEAFF
clone size: .; D gene: .; J gene: TRBJ2-7; V gene: TRBV3-1; CDR3 DNA: TGTGCCAGCAGTCAACTCGGTCCTTCCTACGAGCAGTACTTC; CDR3 protein: CASSQLGPSYEQYF
clone size: .; D gene: TRBD1; J gene: TRBJ1-6; V gene: TRBV27; CDR3 DNA: TGTGCCAGCAGTTACGGGACAGATAATTCACCCCTCCACTTT; CDR3 protein: CASSYGTDNSPLHF
clone size: few; D gene: .; J gene: TRBJ2-5; V gene: TRBV6-2/TRBV6-3; CDR3 DNA: TGTGCCAGCAGGCGGGACCTCAATGAGCAGTACTTC; CDR3 protein: CASRRDLNEQYF
clone size: .; D gene: .; J gene: TRBJ1-2; V gene: TRBV20-1; CDR3 DNA: TGCAGTGCTAGACATGCGGCAGGGAATCCCGGTGGCTACACCTTC; CDR3 protein: CSARHAAGNPGGYTF
clone size: few; D gene: .; J gene: TRBJ2-5; V gene: TRBV7-9; CDR3 DNA: TGTGCCAGCAGCTTACCCGGACACCAAGAGACCCAGTACTTC; CDR3 protein: CASSLPGHQETQYF
clone size: many; D gene: .; J gene: TRBJ2-3; V gene: TRBV7-2; CDR3 DNA: TGTGCCAGCAGCTTAGCGGGAGGGGGTGGGATGGATACGCAGTATTTT; CDR3 protein: CASSLAGGGGMDTQYF
clone size: .; D gene: TRBD1; J gene: TRBJ1-5; V gene: TRBV12-3/TRBV12-4; CDR3 DNA: TGTGCCAGCGGGGAGACAGGGGGAAAACAGCCCCAGCATTTT; CDR3 protein: CASGETGGKQPQHF
clone size: .; D gene: .; J gene: TRBJ2-3; V gene: TRBV12-5; CDR3 DNA: TGTGCTAGTGGGGACCCTCCAGATACGCAGTATTTT; CDR3 protein: CASGDPPDTQYF
clone size: .; D gene: TRBD1; J gene: TRBJ1-6; V gene: TRBV6-2/TRBV6-3; CDR3 DNA: TGTGCCAGCATTGACAGGGGAAGAGATAATTCACCCCTCCACTTT; CDR3 protein: CASIDRGRDNSPLHF
clone size: .; D gene: .; J gene: TRBJ2-1; V gene: TRBV9; CDR3 DNA: TGTGCCAGCAGCGTAATGTGGGGCCGAGAGACCCAGTTCTTC; CDR3 protein: CASSVMWGRETQFF
clone size: .; D gene: .; J gene: TRBJ1-2; V gene: TRBV13; CDR3 DNA: TGTGCCTCTCGTGGGGGCGGTTATGATGGCTACACCTTC; CDR3 protein: CASRGGGYDGYTF
clone size: few; D gene: .; J gene: TRBJ1-1; V gene: TRBV12-3/TRBV12-4; CDR3 DNA: TGTGCCAGCAGTTTTGGGCAGTCCCCCATTCGGAACACTGAAGCTTTCTTT; CDR3 protein: CASSFGQSPIRNTEAFF
clone size: .; D gene: TRBD2; J gene: TRBJ2-5; V gene: TRBV4-2; CDR3 DNA: TGTGCCAGCAGCCAAGGAAGTAGCGGGGGGGCGTCTGGGCGGCTTGAGCAGTACTTC; CDR3 protein: CASSQGSSGGASGRLEQYF
clone size: .; D gene: .; J gene: TRBJ2-3; V gene: TRBV2; CDR3 DNA: TGTGCCAGCAGTCTCCGGGACTTGGAAGATACGCAGTATTTT; CDR3 protein: CASSLRDLEDTQYF
clone size: .; D gene: .; J gene: TRBJ2-3; V gene: TRBV29-1; CDR3 DNA: TGCAGCGTTGGTCCCTTACGCACAGATACGCAGTATTTT; CDR3 protein: CSVGPLRTDTQYF
clone size: few; D gene: .; J gene: TRBJ1-5; V gene: TRBV7-9; CDR3 DNA: TGTGCCAGCAGCTTATCGTTAGGGGGGGATCAGCCCCAGCATTTT; CDR3 protein: CASSLSLGGDQPQHF
clone size: .; D gene: .; J gene: TRBJ1-2; V gene: TRBV27; CDR3 DNA: TGTGCCAGCAGTCCGATGGCGTCCTATGGCTACACCTTC; CDR3 protein: CASSPMASYGYTF
clone size: few; D gene: .; J gene: TRBJ2-7; V gene: TRBV11-2; CDR3 DNA: TGTGCCAGCAGCCCCTACCGATACGAGCAGTACTTC; CDR3 protein: CASSPYRYEQYF
clone size: .; D gene: .; J gene: TRBJ2-2; V gene: TRBV12-3/TRBV12-4; CDR3 DNA: TGTGCCAGCAGTCAATTAATCGGGACTTTCGACACCGGGGAGCTGTTTTTT; CDR3 protein: CASSQLIGTFDTGELFF
clone size: once; D gene: .; J gene: TRBJ2-7; V gene: TRBV6-1; CDR3 DNA: TGTGCCAGCTTACGTACTTCAGGTTGGGAAGGCGAGCAGTACTTC; CDR3 protein: CASLRTSGWEGEQYF
clone size: .; D gene: .; J gene: TRBJ2-5; V gene: TRBV20-1; CDR3 DNA: TGCAGTGCTAGTCCCCAGGGTGGGCAAGAGACCCAGTACTTC; CDR3 protein: CSASPQGGQETQYF
clone size: .; D gene: .; J gene: TRBJ2-3; V gene: TRBV9; CDR3 DNA: TGTGCCAGCAGCCCCCGGGGTAGCGGAGGCCCAGATACGCAGTATTTT; CDR3 protein: CASSPRGSGGPDTQYF
clone size: .; D gene: .; J gene: TRBJ1-4; V gene: TRBV15; CDR3 DNA: TGTGCCACCAGCAGAGTTCGGCGAGGAGGGGAAAAACTGTTTTTT; CDR3 protein: CATSRVRRGGEKLFF
clone size: many; D gene: .; J gene: TRBJ2-3; V gene: TRBV15; CDR3 DNA: TGTGCCACCAGCAGAGTAACGGGGGCGAGCACAGATACGCAGTATTTT; CDR3 protein: CATSRVTGASTDTQYF
clone size: few; D gene: TRBD1; J gene: TRBJ2-1; V gene: TRBV7-8; CDR3 DNA: TGTGCCAGCAGCTTATCGACAGGGGCCTACAATGAGCAGTTCTTC; CDR3 protein: CASSLSTGAYNEQFF
clone size: few; D gene: TRBD2; J gene: TRBJ2-7; V gene: TRBV6-5; CDR3 DNA: TGTGCCAGCAGTTTAGCGGGAGGGGGTCCTTCCCCCTACGAGCAGTACTTC; CDR3 protein: CASSLAGGGPSPYEQYF
clone size: few; D gene: .; J gene: TRBJ2-1; V gene: TRBV28; CDR3 DNA: TGTGCCAGCAGTTTTTTTAGGGGCCACCGGCGGGAGCAGTTCTTC; CDR3 protein: CASSFFRGHRREQFF
clone size: .; D gene: .; J gene: TRBJ1-2; V gene: TRBV19; CDR3 DNA: TGTGCCAGTAGGGCTCCGACGGTATACGGCTACACCTTC; CDR3 protein: CASRAPTVYGYTF
clone size: .; D gene: TRBD2; J gene: TRBJ2-5; V gene: TRBV5-1; CDR3 DNA: TGCGCCAGCAGCTTGGCTATGAGGGTAGCGGGAGAGACCCAGTACTTC; CDR3 protein: CASSLAMRVAGETQYF
clone size: once; D gene: .; J gene: TRBJ2-3; V gene: TRBV29-1; CDR3 DNA: TGCAGCGTTCCCGGGGATACGCAGTATTTT; CDR3 protein: CSVPGDTQYF
clone size: .; D gene: .; J gene: TRBJ2-1; V gene: TRBV6-5; CDR3 DNA: TGTGCCAGCGGCGCCAACTATCTGCGGTTCTTC; CDR3 protein: CASGANYLRFF